This T cell receptor (beta chain) was found in a study of vaccination and CD4 T cells after COVID-19. This CDR3 contains 15 residues. Trimming stripped 5 bases from V and 5 bases from J, with 20 bases between. Germline values: CDR1 DFQATT, CDR2 SNEGSKA (reference sequence). This clonotype was picked up a small number of times. The antigen is not known. Sample treatment: roughly 11-day PBMC culture with coronavirus spike peptide pools or control peptides (ViraFEST assay). Researchers collected the unexposed donor's CD4+ T cells before the COVID-19 pandemic (2011-2018). The Oncomine TCR Beta short-read assay sequenced DNA from cultured CD4+ T cells. MiXCR was run by TCRdb on the PCR reads, yielding one entry per CDR3 protein. The sample holds about 8,600 distinct CDR3 sequences, 40% to 50% seen once.

Specimen: CD4+ T cells from blood, cultured in vitro. The chain employs TRBV20-1 and TRBJ2-3, with a possible D match to TRBD2 (6 bases). This clonotype was sampled from a human donor in good health. The CDR3 protein is CSAPPRGNSGDTQYF. The CDR3, as DNA: TGCAGTGCTCCTCCACGGGGGAATAGTGGAGATACGCAGTATTTT.